This record looks at one T cell receptor beta chain sequence and its context. There is no known antigen for this receptor. This sample was taken from a study of monozygotic twins with inflammatory bowel disease (dated by TCRdb to between 2017 and 2020). About the study as a whole: In total, roughly 30 monozygotic twin pairs made up the full study: 19 Danish pairs, all IBD-discordant, plus nine German pairs, of which four were IBD-concordant and five were IBD-discordant. Within discordant pairs, disease-associated traits were sought mainly by comparing IBD patients with their genetically identical healthy co-twins. Each individual had, on average, about 151 000 unique TCRalpha sequences and 181 000 unique TCRbeta sequences available for analysis. General findings and caveats noted by the study authors: A decrease in TCRbeta repertoire diversity, as measured by inverse Simpson index, was observed in IBD patients compared with their healthy co-twins. Repertoire similarity did not differ between concordant and discordant twins, possibly due to limited statistical power. The results gave no support for a single strong signal or clonotype linked to IBD. Compared with healthy twins, IBD patients shared fewer clonotypes with other individuals, and the difference was most pronounced in patients with signs of disease activity. Distinction between different T cell subtypes could not be achieved in the analysis. Differing immunosuppressive treatments among patients may have added background noise and inter-individual variability to the repertoires.

A roughly 2.7 ml peripheral blood sample was drawn into PAXgene tubes per donor and stored at -80°C. Without T cell sorting, total RNA was isolated from whole blood using the PAXgene blood miRNA kit on an automated QIAcube. Deep TCRalpha and TCRbeta repertoire profiling with unique molecular barcoding was performed on peripheral blood of monozygotic twin pairs concordant or discordant for inflammatory bowel disease. For every twin pair, smoking habits were documented, and each individual was categorised as a current, former or never smoker. The CDR3 measures 19 amino acids from cysteine to phenylalanine. No DNA is listed. CDR1 and CDR2, per the germline V gene (reference sequence), are SGHNT and YYREEE. The library was built by means of 5' RACE. For each TCR library, about 4,000 ng of total RNA was used. cDNA was synthesized with SMARTScribe reverse transcriptase in eight separate reactions per sample. During cDNA synthesis, template switching introduced unique molecular identifiers that contained a 6-nucleotide sample barcode. TCRalpha and TCRbeta cDNA was amplified by two nested PCRs of roughly 16 and 10 cycles, with bead purification after each PCR. Before amplification, the cDNA was both treated with uracil DNA-glycosylase and purified with the QIAquick PCR purification kit. The second PCR added Illumina TruSeq-compatible adapters along with sample-specific barcodes. TapeStation and Qubit were used to check library quality and concentration, and around 4.7 ng of each library was pooled. Sequencing of the pooled libraries was done on an Illumina HiSeq2500 single-index Rapid Run using custom sequencing primers and 2 x 100 bp reads. The authors' analysis ran thus. MiGEC version 1.2.6 was used for UMI-based consensus assembly, which corrected PCR and sequencing errors. MiXCR version 2.1.1 was used to carry out V(D)J alignment, clonotype assembly and CDR3 extraction. To normalise gene usage, clonotype sharing and MAIT/NKT TCR abundance, the top 1000, 10 000 and 20 000 clonotypes in each sample were analysed. Diversity was computed as the inverse Simpson index with the vegan R package after downsampling to 27 000 UMIs. Paired Mann-Whitney U tests were applied to discordant twin pairs, and Benjamini-Hochberg correction was used for multiple testing. TCRdb reprocessed the reads into one record per CDR3 protein sequence, lacking DNA. The authors' filters were not applied to this entry. The sample's table covers just over 300,000 distinct CDR3 sequences. The ten largest clones add up to 5.6% of the sample.

Sequenced sample: blood. This sequence uses TRBV5-4 and TRBJ1-3; the D call from TCRdb, TRBD1, cannot be confirmed without DNA. The receptor was isolated from a human donor with ulcerative colitis or Crohn's disease, or a healthy co-twin of an affected twin (not recorded which). The CDR3 reads CASSLRTLPGQGVGNTIYF.